The 23 T cell receptor beta chains reported below all come from one sample, sequenced in a study of patients and donors after allogeneic stem cell transplantation. TCRdb fed the RT-PCR reads into MiXCR, producing one record per CDR3 protein. The table lists about 110,000 distinct CDR3 sequences, around 33% of them singletons. Sequencing used blood, either unsorted or a sorted T cell fraction (not recorded which). Source of these receptors: a human donor who was either an allogeneic HSCT recipient or a stem cell or donor lymphocyte infusion donor (not recorded which). It is not recorded whose cells these are; they may come from a transplant donor.

The V and J genes are TRBV18 and TRBJ1-1; the D is unclear. The CDR3 consists of 13 residues. V lost 4 bases and J 0 bases, leaving 6 bases between the germline ends. Germline V gene lookup returns CDR1 KGHSH and CDR2 LQKENI. CDR3 DNA sequence: TGTGCCAGCTCACTGGATATGAACACTGAAGCTTTCTTT. It yields the protein CASSLDMNTEAFF.

The V call is TRBV24-1, the J call TRBJ2-1, with 9 bases that match TRBD2. The CDR3 spans 16 residues. Germline CDR1 and CDR2: KGHDR and SFDVKD. V gave up 5 bases and J gave up 7 bases; unmatched junction bases: 11. The CDR3 here is CATSGGGSGRGNEQFF. Written as DNA, the CDR3 is TGTGCCACCAGTGGAGGAGGTAGCGGGAGAGGTAATGAGCAGTTCTTC.

This clonotype turned up a few times. The chain combines TRBV25-1 with TRBJ1-1; D gene unclear. Trimming removed 2 bases from V and 1 base from J, with 17 bases in between. The CDR3 totals 17 residues. Germline CDR1 MGHDK, CDR2 SYGVNS. Here the CDR3 reads CASSESEWASGNTEAFF. DNA of the CDR3: TGTGCCAGCAGTGAAAGCGAATGGGCCTCTGGGAACACTGAAGCTTTCTTT.

This chain joins TRBV15 and TRBJ2-5; D perhaps matches TRBD2 (6 bases). V lost 1 base to trimming and J lost 5 bases, with 11 bases between them. Germline V gene data show CDR1 as LNHNV and CDR2 as YYDKDF (reference sequence). The CDR3 sequence is 14 residues long. CDR3 nucleotides: TGTGCCACCAGCAGAGGGAGGGCCGGGGAGACCCAGTACTTC. It encodes CATSRGRAGETQYF.

The chain has TRBV20-1 and TRBJ2-1; 11 positions match TRBD2. The trim removed 6 bases at V and 4 bases at J, leaving 11 bases unmatched. Per the germline V gene, CDR1 is DFQATT and CDR2 is SNEGSKA (reference sequence). This CDR3 is 16 amino acids long. The CDR3: CSAPIAGGPQYNEQFF. The CDR3 bases are TGCAGTGCGCCAATAGCGGGAGGGCCCCAATACAATGAGCAGTTCTTC.

V is TRBV11-2 and J is TRBJ1-5; D is unclear. This CDR3 has 14 residues. Deletions cut 0 bases from V and 4 bases from J, with 7 bases between. Germline V gene data show CDR1 as SGHAT and CDR2 as FQNNGV. The CDR3 region is CASSLDGPNQPQHF. CDR3 in DNA: TGTGCCAGCAGCTTAGATGGCCCGAATCAGCCCCAGCATTTT.

The chain employs TRBV2 and TRBJ1-6; D is undetermined. Germline V gene data show CDR1 as SNHLY and CDR2 as FYNNEI. Between the trimmed V and J ends, which lost 6 bases and 4 bases, there was a span of 10 bases. The CDR3 consists of 14 residues. The DNA of the CDR3 is TGTGCCAGCAGGGAGGAAGAGTATAATTCACCCCTCCACTTT. Residues: CASREEEYNSPLHF.

The chain carries TRBV18 and TRBJ2-1, with a tentative D call TRBD1 (5 bases). The V gene lost 3 bases and the J gene lost 2 bases, with 8 bases spanning the gap. The CDR3 extends over 14 amino acids. The germline CDR1 and CDR2 sequences are KGHSH and LQKENI. Here the CDR3 reads CASSPQGTYNEQFF. The CDR3 nucleotides read TGTGCCAGCTCACCCCAGGGAACCTACAATGAGCAGTTCTTC.

The V and J genes are TRBV20-1 and TRBJ1-2; D is perhaps TRBD1 (6 bases). Germline V gene lookup returns CDR1 DFQATT and CDR2 SNEGSKA (reference sequence). Trimming shortened V by 1 base and J by 2 bases, and 11 bases separated the two germline ends. The length of the CDR3 is 14 residues. The CDR3 loop is CSARGTGKNYGYTF. The DNA of the CDR3 is TGCAGTGCTAGAGGCACAGGGAAGAACTATGGCTACACCTTC.

This chain joins TRBV6-5 and TRBJ2-7; 10 positions match TRBD2. Germline V gene lookup returns CDR1 MNHEY and CDR2 SVGAGI. V lost 7 bases, J lost 2 bases, and 8 bases stayed unmatched. The CDR3 has 15 residues. DNA for the CDR3: TGTGCCAGCACCACCAGGACTAGCGGAACCTACGAGCAGTACTTC. This codes for CASTTRTSGTYEQYF.

This chain uses TRBV20-1 with TRBJ2-2, with 14 nucleotides matching TRBD2. The junction had 8 bases not matched to a gene; V was cut back by 0 bases and J by 8 bases. The germline V gene has CDR1 DFQATT and CDR2 SNEGSKA (reference sequence). The CDR3 covers 17 residues. The CDR3 region has the DNA TGCAGTGCTAGAGACCTACGACTAGCGGGAGGGCCTGGGGAGCTGTTTTTT. Translating it yields CSARDLRLAGGPGELFF.

In this sample, this clonotype turned up a few times. V is TRBV11-3 and J is TRBJ2-2; TRBD1 might be the D (6 bases). From germline, CDR1 is SGHNT and CDR2 YENEEA. V lost 4 bases to trimming and J lost 0 bases, with 9 bases between them. The CDR3 runs 15 residues. The CDR3 spells CASSSGTTNTGELFF. The CDR3 DNA is TGTGCCAGCAGCTCCGGGACAACGAACACCGGGGAGCTGTTTTTT.

The chain employs TRBV12-3 or TRBV12-4 and TRBJ1-1; TRBD1 aligns across 7 bases. V was pared by 7 bases and J by 1 base, with 9 bases of the junction left unmatched. The length of the CDR3 is 15 residues. The CDR3 DNA is TGTGCCAGCACCCCCAGACAGGGAGAGAACACTGAAGCTTTCTTT. Encoded protein: CASTPRQGENTEAFF.

Only a few counts were recorded for this clonotype. The V call is TRBV20-1, the J call TRBJ1-1; D gene uncertain. Looked up from germline, CDR1 is DFQATT and CDR2 is SNEGSKA (reference sequence). Trimming removed 0 bases at V and 10 bases at J, with 15 bases between. This CDR3 has 13 residues. The CDR3 region has the DNA TGCAGTGCTAGAGATGACCCCTTGGGGATAGCTTTCTTT. Its protein product is CSARDDPLGIAFF.

The chain recombines TRBV27 with TRBJ1-5; D perhaps matches TRBD1 (6 bases). V was cut by 3 bases and J by 6 bases, with 12 bases left in between. This CDR3 has 14 residues. The germline CDR1 and CDR2 sequences are MNHEY and SMNVEV (reference sequence). This chain's CDR3 is CASSFSRGGQPQHF. The CDR3, as DNA: TGTGCCAGCAGTTTCTCCAGGGGAGGTCAGCCCCAGCATTTT.

J is TRBJ1-5 and V is TRBV7-2, with 7 bases fitting TRBD1. The CDR3 consists of 14 residues. V was clipped by 8 bases and J by 4 bases; unmatched bases: 8. The germline V gene encodes CDR1 SGHTA and CDR2 FQGNSA. In DNA, the CDR3 is TGTGCCAGCGCATTCGGGACAGCAAATCAGCCCCAGCATTTT. Residues: CASAFGTANQPQHF. The full variable domain, rest sourced from reference TRBV7-2 and TRBJ1-5, is GAGVSQSPSNKVTEKGKDVELRCDPISGHTALYWYRQSLGQGLEFLIYFQGNSAPDKSGLPSDRFSAERTGGSVSTLTIQRTQQEDSAVYLCASAFGTANQPQHFGDGTRLSIL.

This clonotype was observed many times. This chain links TRBV20-1 with TRBJ1-5; D unresolved. The ends were cut back, 0 bases at V and 0 bases at J, with 9 bases in the middle. CDR1 is DFQATT, CDR2 SNEGSKA, per germline (reference sequence). This CDR3 spans 15 amino acids. CDR3 sequence (DNA): TGCAGTGCTAGAGATCCTGGTTATAGCAATCAGCCCCAGCATTTT. Protein: CSARDPGYSNQPQHF.

The chain uses TRBV6-5 and TRBJ2-7; TRBD2 might be the D (5 bases). This CDR3 comprises 15 residues. V was pared by 2 bases and J by 1 base, with 12 bases between. CDR1 MNHEY and CDR2 SVGAGI come from the germline V gene. In nucleotides, the CDR3 is TGTGCCAGCAGTTACCGGACCGACTATTCCTACGAGCAGTACTTC. It is translated as CASSYRTDYSYEQYF.

This clonotype was counted a single time. The chain carries TRBV20-1 and TRBJ1-5; the match to TRBD1 covers 7 bases. This CDR3 comprises 15 residues. V shed 0 bases and J 4 bases; nucleotides not matched to a gene: 6. The V gene's germline CDR1 is DFQATT and CDR2 SNEGSKA (reference sequence). CDR3 region: CSARDTGERNQPQHF. The CDR3 nucleotides read TGCAGTGCTAGAGATACAGGGGAGAGAAATCAGCCCCAGCATTTT.

This clonotype has more than one count but fewer than ten. V is TRBV5-1 and J is TRBJ1-3, with D possibly matching TRBD1 (5 bases). This CDR3 is built from 16 residues. With 3 bases removed from V and 1 base from J, the gap between germline ends came to 14 bases. Germline loops: CDR1 SGHRS, CDR2 YFSETQ. Written as DNA, the CDR3 is TGCGCCAGCAGCTCCGGGACCGGGCATTCTGGAAACACCATATATTTT. Protein product: CASSSGTGHSGNTIYF. Complete variable domain (other parts from reference TRBV5-1 and TRBJ1-3): KAGVTQTPRYLIKTRGQQVTLSCSPISGHRSVSWYQQTPGQGLQFLFEYFSETQRNKGNFPGRFSGRQFSNSRSEMNVSTLELGDSALYLCASSSGTGHSGNTIYFGEGSWLTVV.

This clonotype has just a few counts. V usage is TRBV29-1 and J usage is TRBJ1-2, with TRBD1 as a possible D gene (5 bases). V gave up 4 bases and J gave up 7 bases, with 13 bases separating them. CDR3 size: 12 residues. Germline loops: CDR1 SQVTM, CDR2 ANQGSEA. The CDR3 nucleotides read TGCAGCGTTGGGGGACCCCTGGGTGGCTACACCTTC. This translates into CSVGGPLGGYTF.

This clonotype was counted a few times. This sequence joins TRBV12-3 or TRBV12-4 and TRBJ2-7; 12 bases line up with TRBD2. J was trimmed by 4 bases and V by 7 bases; bases with no gene match: 5. The CDR3 contains 14 residues. CDR3 in amino acids: CASTQTSGRYEQYF. The CDR3 region has the DNA TGTGCCAGCACCCAGACTAGCGGGAGATACGAGCAGTACTTC.

This clonotype was detected once. This chain uses TRBV5-1 with TRBJ2-5; 12 bases are a match to TRBD1. The CDR3 is made up of 15 amino acids. The V gene end was trimmed by 3 bases and the J gene end by 4 bases; junction bases not matched to a gene: 4. Germline CDR1 reads SGHRS; CDR2 reads YFSETQ. The CDR3 loop is CASSSGTGGRETQYF. The CDR3 nucleotides read TGCGCCAGCAGCTCCGGGACAGGGGGCCGAGAGACCCAGTACTTC.